Shown below are 16 T cell receptor beta chains from a single sample sequenced in a study of cytomegalovirus exposure and HLA in healthy donors. It was with 60 Vbeta and 13 Jbeta primers that the PCR ran. Repertoires were generated with immunoSEQ multiplex PCR, while TCRdb's copy carries only in-frame clones and drops some. Among just over 150,000 clones listed, around three quarters were seen once. Sequencing used PBMCs. Receptors were obtained from a woman aged 40-49 years in good health and CMV-seronegative.

CDR3 loop: CASSLGSGSYNEQFF. The CDR3 nucleotides read TGTGCCAGCAGCTTAGGGTCGGGCTCCTACAATGAGCAGTTCTTC. This rearrangement joins TRBV11-3 to TRBJ2-1; D unresolved. This CDR3 spans 15 amino acids. V was cut by 1 base and J by 0 bases, with 7 bases left in between. Per the germline V gene, CDR1 is SGHNT and CDR2 is YENEEA.

This chain connects TRBV5-1 to TRBJ1-1; 12 bases map to TRBD1. This CDR3 comprises 16 residues. Germline V gene sequence: CDR1 SGHRS, CDR2 YFSETQ. With V trimmed by 5 bases and J by 3 bases, 8 bases remained unmatched. CDR3 bases: TGCGCCAGCAGAACCGGGACAGGGGGCTTGGACACTGAAGCTTTCTTT. Translating gives CASRTGTGGLDTEAFF.

The V call is TRBV6-9, the J call TRBJ1-5, with a tentative D call TRBD1 (5 bases). The CDR3 is made up of 17 amino acids. In germline, CDR1 is MNHGY, CDR2 SVAAGI. The V and J ends lost 8 bases and 0 bases respectively, with 20 bases between them. Here the CDR3 DNA reads TGTGCCAGCCCACGCGGGGGGTTCCCTTATAGCAATCAGCCCCAGCATTTT. Translation: CASPRGGFPYSNQPQHF.

The chain is built from TRBV7-6 and TRBJ2-2; 9 bases agree with TRBD1. V dropped 0 bases and J dropped 6; count of bases not matched to a gene: 5. Germline V gene lookup returns CDR1 SGHVS and CDR2 FNYEAQ. CDR3 length equals 16 residues. CDR3 loop: CASSLAGQGRAGELFF. In nucleotides, the CDR3 is TGTGCCAGCAGCTTAGCGGGACAGGGTCGCGCCGGGGAGCTGTTTTTT.

The chain joins TRBV2 to TRBJ1-6; 8 nucleotides line up with TRBD1. Germline lookup yields CDR1 SNHLY and CDR2 FYNNEI. V dropped 9 bases and J dropped 1; count of bases not matched to a gene: 14. The CDR3 contains 18 residues. The CDR3 bases are TGTGCCAGTTTCGGACAGGGCGGTATATCGTCCTATAATTCACCCCTCCACTTT. This sequence encodes CASFGQGGISSYNSPLHF.

The chain recombines TRBV7-3 with TRBJ1-2; possible D gene TRBD1, 6 bases. The germline CDR1 and CDR2 sequences are SGHTA and FQGTGA. V lost 4 bases, J lost 0 bases, and 18 bases lay in between. CDR3 length: 17 amino acids. The CDR3 loop reads CASSSGPRGQANYGYTF. In nucleotides, the CDR3 is TGTGCCAGCAGCTCAGGACCGCGGGGGCAGGCTAACTATGGCTACACCTTC.

The chain joins TRBV10-3 to TRBJ2-7; the D gene is possibly TRBD1 (6 bases). The germline CDR1 and CDR2 sequences are ENHRY and SYGVKD. Trimming took off 0 bases at V and 6 bases at J, with 6 bases between the two ends. This CDR3 contains 12 residues. CDR3 DNA sequence: TGTGCCATCAGTGAGTCAGGGGGCGAGCAGTACTTC. Translated, it gives CAISESGGEQYF.

The chain has TRBV19 and TRBJ2-7, with TRBD1 as a possible D gene (6 bases). Germline V lookup: CDR1 LNHDA, CDR2 SQIVND (reference sequence). This CDR3 spans 14 amino acids. V lost 8 bases to trimming and J lost 3 bases, with 17 bases between them. The chain's CDR3 is CASAPGTRDYEQYF. CDR3 coding DNA: TGTGCCAGTGCTCCCGGGACACGGGACTACGAGCAGTACTTC. Using reference TRBV19 and TRBJ2-7 for the parts outside the CDR3, the full variable domain is DGGITQSPKYLFRKEGQNVTLSCEQNLNHDAMYWYRQDPGQGLRLIYYSQIVNDFQKGDIAEGYSVSREKKESFPLTVTSAQKNPTAFYLCASAPGTRDYEQYFGPGTRLTVT.

The chain joins TRBV7-2 to TRBJ1-1; no firm D call. Trimming removed 2 bases from V and 0 bases from J, with 7 bases in between. The CDR3 length is 14 residues. The germline V gene encodes CDR1 SGHTA and CDR2 FQGNSA. In DNA form, the CDR3 reads TGTGCCAGCAGCTTACACAGCATGAACACTGAAGCTTTCTTT. As protein: CASSLHSMNTEAFF.

This clone was detected a few times. The chain combines TRBV7-3 with TRBJ1-2; 7 bases are shared with TRBD1. Germline CDR1 SGHTA, CDR2 FQGTGA. This CDR3 has 14 amino acids. V shed 5 bases, J shed 6 bases, and the junction held 9 bases outside the gene matches. CDR3 loop: CASSVITGVDGYTF. In DNA form, the CDR3 reads TGTGCCAGCAGCGTCATAACAGGGGTCGATGGCTACACCTTC.

The chain links TRBV2 to TRBJ2-1, with a possible D match to TRBD1 (6 bases). The CDR3 totals 12 residues. Germline CDR1 SNHLY, CDR2 FYNNEI. The V and J ends lost 8 bases and 9 bases respectively, with 14 bases between them. The CDR3 DNA reads TGTGCCAGCGGGGCAGGGGTAGGTGAGCAGTTCTTC. Encoded protein: CASGAGVGEQFF.

The genes are TRBV2 and TRBJ1-2; D possibly corresponds to TRBD1 (6 bases). Trimming cost V 1 base and J 8 bases, with 17 bases left between them. The CDR3 has 15 residues. CDR1 and CDR2 from the germline V gene are SNHLY and FYNNEI. The CDR3 DNA reads as TGTGCCAGCAGTGAAGAAGCCCAGGGGCTTAAAGGCTACACCTTC. This codes for CASSEEAQGLKGYTF.

J is TRBJ2-1 and V is TRBV7-2; possibly TRBD2 for D (8 bases). Germline V lookup: CDR1 SGHTA, CDR2 FQGNSA. This CDR3 has 15 residues. V was cut by 5 bases and J by 5 bases, with 16 bases left in between. CDR3 nucleotide sequence: TGTGCCAGCAGCGGGACTAGGGGGCGGAACAATGAGCAGTTCTTC. Encoded protein: CASSGTRGRNNEQFF. Filled out from reference TRBV7-2 and TRBJ2-1, the complete variable domain reads GAGVSQSPSNKVTEKGKDVELRCDPISGHTALYWYRQSLGQGLEFLIYFQGNSAPDKSGLPSDRFSAERTGGSVSTLTIQRTQQEDSAVYLCASSGTRGRNNEQFFGPGTRLTVL.

The chain is built from TRBV5-1 and TRBJ1-2, with 12 nucleotides matching TRBD1. CDR1 is SGHRS, CDR2 YFSETQ, per germline. V shed 4 bases and J 4 bases; nucleotides not matched to a gene: 11. This CDR3 region has 17 residues. The CDR3 DNA is TGCGCCAGCAGCATAGCCGGGACAGGGGGCGCGGGCTATGGCTACACCTTC. This sequence encodes CASSIAGTGGAGYGYTF.

The V and J genes are TRBV5-4 and TRBJ2-4; D is possibly TRBD1 (6 bases). CDR1 and CDR2 (germline): SGHNT, YYREEE (reference sequence). This CDR3 comprises 15 residues. V lost 0 bases to trimming and J lost 5 bases, with 12 bases between them. CDR3 amino acids: CASSLVQGVQNIQYF. The CDR3 region has the DNA TGTGCCAGCAGCTTGGTACAGGGAGTCCAAAACATTCAGTACTTC.

The J gene is TRBJ1-2, the V gene TRBV15; 9 bases align to TRBD1. This CDR3 has 15 residues. Germline CDR1 is LNHNV and CDR2 is YYDKDF (reference sequence). Unmatched junction bases numbered 5, after V lost 2 bases and J lost 4 bases. This CDR3 reads CATSRTGTGRYGYTF. The CDR3, as DNA: TGTGCCACCAGCAGAACCGGGACAGGGCGCTATGGCTACACCTTC.